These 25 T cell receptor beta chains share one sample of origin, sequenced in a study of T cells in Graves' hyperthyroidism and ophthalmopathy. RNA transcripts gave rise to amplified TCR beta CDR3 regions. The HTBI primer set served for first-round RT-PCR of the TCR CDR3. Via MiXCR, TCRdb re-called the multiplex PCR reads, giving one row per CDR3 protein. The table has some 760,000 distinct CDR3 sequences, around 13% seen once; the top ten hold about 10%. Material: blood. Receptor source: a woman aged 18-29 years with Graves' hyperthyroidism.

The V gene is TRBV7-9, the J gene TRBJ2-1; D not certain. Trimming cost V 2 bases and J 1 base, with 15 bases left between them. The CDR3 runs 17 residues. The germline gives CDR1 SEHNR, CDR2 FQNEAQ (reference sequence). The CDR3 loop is CASSLSPKPESYNEQFF. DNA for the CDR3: TGTGCCAGCAGCTTATCCCCCAAGCCAGAATCCTACAATGAGCAGTTCTTC.

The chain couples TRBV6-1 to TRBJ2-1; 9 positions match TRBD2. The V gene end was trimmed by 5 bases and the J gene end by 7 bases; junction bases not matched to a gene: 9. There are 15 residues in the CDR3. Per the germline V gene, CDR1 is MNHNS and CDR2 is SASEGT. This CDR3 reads CASSWGGRAGNEQFF. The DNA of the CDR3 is TGTGCCAGCAGTTGGGGCGGGAGGGCAGGAAATGAGCAGTTCTTC.

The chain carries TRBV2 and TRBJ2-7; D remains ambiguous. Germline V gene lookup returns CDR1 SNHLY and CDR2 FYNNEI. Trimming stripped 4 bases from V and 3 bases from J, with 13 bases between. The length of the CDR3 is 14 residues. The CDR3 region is CASSVGVADYEQYF. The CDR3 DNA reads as TGTGCCAGCAGTGTTGGAGTCGCCGACTACGAGCAGTACTTC.

In nucleotides, the CDR3 is TGTGCCATCAGTGAGGAGCATAAAGCTGGAAACACCATATATTTT. It translates to CAISEEHKAGNTIYF. V is TRBV10-3 and J is TRBJ1-3; D not resolved. Germline V gene sequence: CDR1 ENHRY, CDR2 SYGVKD. V lost 2 bases and J 2 bases, leaving 10 bases between the germline ends. The length of the CDR3 is 15 residues.

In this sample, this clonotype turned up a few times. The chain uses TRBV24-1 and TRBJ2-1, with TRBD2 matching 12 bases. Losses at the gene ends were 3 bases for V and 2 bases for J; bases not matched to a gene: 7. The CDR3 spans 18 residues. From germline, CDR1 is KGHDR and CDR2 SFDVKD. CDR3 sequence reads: CATSDGGLAGRPYNEQFF. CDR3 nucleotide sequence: TGTGCCACCAGTGATGGAGGACTAGCGGGAAGGCCCTACAATGAGCAGTTCTTC.

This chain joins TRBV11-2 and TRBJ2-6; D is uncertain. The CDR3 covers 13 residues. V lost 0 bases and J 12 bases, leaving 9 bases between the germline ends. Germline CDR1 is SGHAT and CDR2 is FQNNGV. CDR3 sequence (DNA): TGTGCCAGCAGCTTAGAGAGCAGCACCGTCCTGACTTTC. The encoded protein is CASSLESSTVLTF.

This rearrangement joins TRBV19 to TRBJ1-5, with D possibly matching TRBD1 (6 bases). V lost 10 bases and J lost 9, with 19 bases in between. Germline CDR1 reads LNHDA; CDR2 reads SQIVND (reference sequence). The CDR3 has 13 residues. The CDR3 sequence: CATSPRGNGPQHF. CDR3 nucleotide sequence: TGTGCCACTTCCCCCAGGGGCAATGGGCCCCAGCATTTT.

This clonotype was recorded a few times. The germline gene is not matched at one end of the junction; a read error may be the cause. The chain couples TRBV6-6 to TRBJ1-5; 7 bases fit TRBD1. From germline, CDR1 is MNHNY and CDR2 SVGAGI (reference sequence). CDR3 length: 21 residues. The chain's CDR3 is CASSYSLGWFRGDRPNQPQHF. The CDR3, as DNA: TGTGCCAGCAGCTACTCTTTAGGGTGGTTTAGGGGGGACAGACCCAATCAGCCCCAGCATTTT.

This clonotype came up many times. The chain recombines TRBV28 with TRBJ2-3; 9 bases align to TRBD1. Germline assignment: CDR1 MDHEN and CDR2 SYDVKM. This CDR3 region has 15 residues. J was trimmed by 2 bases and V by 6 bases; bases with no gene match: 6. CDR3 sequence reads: CASSTDRGFTDTQYF. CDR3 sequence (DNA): TGTGCCAGCAGCACTGACAGGGGGTTCACAGATACGCAGTATTTT.

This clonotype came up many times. Here the CDR3 DNA reads TGTGCCAAGACGGGACAGAGAAACGAGCAGTACTTC. Encoded protein: CAKTGQRNEQYF. The chain has TRBV12-3 or TRBV12-4 and TRBJ2-7; TRBD1 agrees at 7 bases. J was trimmed by 5 bases and V by 10 bases; bases with no gene match: 8. CDR3 length: 12 amino acids.

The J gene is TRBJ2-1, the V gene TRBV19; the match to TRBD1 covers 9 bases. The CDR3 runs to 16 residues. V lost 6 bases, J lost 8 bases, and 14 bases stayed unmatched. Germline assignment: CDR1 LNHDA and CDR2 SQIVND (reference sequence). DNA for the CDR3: TGTGCCAGTAGATCCCGACCAGGGACAGGGATCTATGAGCAGTTCTTC. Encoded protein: CASRSRPGTGIYEQFF.

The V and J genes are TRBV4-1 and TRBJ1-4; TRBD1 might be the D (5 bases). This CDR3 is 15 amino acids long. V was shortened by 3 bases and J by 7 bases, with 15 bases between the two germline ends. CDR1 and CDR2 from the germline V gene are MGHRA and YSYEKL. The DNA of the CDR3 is TGCGCCAGCAGCCAGGCCGGGACCGGCCCTGAAAAACTGTTTTTT. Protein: CASSQAGTGPEKLFF.

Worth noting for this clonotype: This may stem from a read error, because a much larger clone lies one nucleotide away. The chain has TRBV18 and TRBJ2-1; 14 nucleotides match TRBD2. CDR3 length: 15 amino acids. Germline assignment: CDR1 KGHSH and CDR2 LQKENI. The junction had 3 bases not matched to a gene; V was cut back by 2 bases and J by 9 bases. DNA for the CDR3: TGTGCCAGCTCACCAGGACTAGCGGGAGGACCTGAGCAGTTCTTC. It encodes CASSPGLAGGPEQFF.

The CDR3 DNA sequence: TGTGCCAGTAGTTCGACCGGGACGTCGGGGGAGACCCAGTACTTC. It codes for CASSSTGTSGETQYF. V and J are TRBV19 and TRBJ2-5; D is tentatively TRBD1 or TRBD2 (5 bases each). V lost 5 bases and J 5 bases, leaving 18 bases between the germline ends. This CDR3 comprises 15 residues. CDR1 and CDR2 (germline): LNHDA, SQIVND (reference sequence).

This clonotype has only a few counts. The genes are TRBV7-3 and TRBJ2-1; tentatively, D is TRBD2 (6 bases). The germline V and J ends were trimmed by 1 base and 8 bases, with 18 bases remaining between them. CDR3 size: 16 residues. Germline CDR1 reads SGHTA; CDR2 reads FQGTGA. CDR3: CASSLIGGTPADEQFF. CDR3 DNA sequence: TGTGCCAGCAGCTTAATAGGAGGGACCCCGGCGGATGAGCAGTTCTTC.

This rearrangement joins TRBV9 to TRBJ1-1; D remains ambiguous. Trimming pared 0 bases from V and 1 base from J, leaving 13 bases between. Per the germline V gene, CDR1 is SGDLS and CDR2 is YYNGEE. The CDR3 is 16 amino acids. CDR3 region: CASSVGLREGNTEAFF. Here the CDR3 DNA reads TGTGCCAGCAGCGTAGGGTTGAGGGAGGGGAACACTGAAGCTTTCTTT. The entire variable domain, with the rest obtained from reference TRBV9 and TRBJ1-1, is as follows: DSGVTQTPKHLITATGQRVTLRCSPRSGDLSVYWYQQSLDQGLQFLIQYYNGEERAKGNILERFSAQQFPDLHSELNLSSLELGDSALYFCASSVGLREGNTEAFFGQGTRLTVV.

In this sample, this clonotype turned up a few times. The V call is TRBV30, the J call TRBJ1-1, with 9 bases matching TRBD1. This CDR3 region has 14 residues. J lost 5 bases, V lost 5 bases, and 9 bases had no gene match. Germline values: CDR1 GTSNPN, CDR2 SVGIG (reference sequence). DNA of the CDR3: TGTGCCTGGGCCCGGGGACAGGGAAAAACTGAAGCTTTCTTT. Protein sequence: CAWARGQGKTEAFF. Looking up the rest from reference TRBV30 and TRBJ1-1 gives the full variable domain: SQTIHQWPATLVQPVGSPLSLECTVEGTSNPNLYWYRQAAGRGLQLLFYSVGIGQISSEVPQNLSASRPQDRQFILSSKKLLLSDSGFYLCAWARGQGKTEAFFGQGTRLTVV.

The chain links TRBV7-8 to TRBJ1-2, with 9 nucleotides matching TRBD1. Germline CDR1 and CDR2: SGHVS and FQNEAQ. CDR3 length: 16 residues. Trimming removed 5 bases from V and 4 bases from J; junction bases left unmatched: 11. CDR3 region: CASSPPGQGNVYGYTF. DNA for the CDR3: TGTGCCAGCAGCCCTCCGGGACAGGGAAATGTCTATGGCTACACCTTC.

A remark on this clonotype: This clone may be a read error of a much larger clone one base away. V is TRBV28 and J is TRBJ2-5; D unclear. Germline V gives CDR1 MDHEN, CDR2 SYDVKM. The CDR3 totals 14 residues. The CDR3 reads CACSEALIQETQYF. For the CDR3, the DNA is TGTGCCTGCAGTGAGGCCTTGATTCAAGAGACCCAGTACTTC.

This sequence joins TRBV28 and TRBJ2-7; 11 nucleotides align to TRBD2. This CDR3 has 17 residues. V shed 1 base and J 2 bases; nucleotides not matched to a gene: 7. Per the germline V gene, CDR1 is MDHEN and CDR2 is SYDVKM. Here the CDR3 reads CASSLSTSGTATYEQYF. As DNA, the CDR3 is TGTGCCAGCAGTTTATCGACTAGCGGGACCGCGACCTACGAGCAGTACTTC.

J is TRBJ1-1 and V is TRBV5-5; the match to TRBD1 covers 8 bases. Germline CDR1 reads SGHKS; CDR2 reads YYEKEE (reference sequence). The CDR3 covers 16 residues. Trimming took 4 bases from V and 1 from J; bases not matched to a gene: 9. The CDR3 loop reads CASSARQGSGNTEAFF. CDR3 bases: TGTGCCAGCAGCGCCAGACAGGGGAGCGGGAACACTGAAGCTTTCTTT.

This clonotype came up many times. Written as DNA, the CDR3 is TGTGCCAGCTCAGCGGACAGGGGGGGCGAGCAGTACTTC. It translates to CASSADRGGEQYF. This chain links TRBV18 with TRBJ2-7; 10 nucleotides agree with TRBD1. This CDR3 spans 13 amino acids. CDR1 KGHSH and CDR2 LQKENI come from the germline V gene. The ends lost 5 bases at V and 6 bases at J; junction bases unmatched: 4.

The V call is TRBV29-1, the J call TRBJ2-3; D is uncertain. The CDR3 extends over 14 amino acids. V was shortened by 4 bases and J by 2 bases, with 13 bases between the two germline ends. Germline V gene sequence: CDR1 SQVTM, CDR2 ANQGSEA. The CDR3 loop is CSVGRAGFTDTQYF. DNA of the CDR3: TGCAGCGTTGGAAGGGCAGGTTTCACAGATACGCAGTATTTT.

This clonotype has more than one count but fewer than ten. CDR3 DNA: TGTGCCAGCAGCGAGAGGGTCATTAAATCACAGTACTTC. Translated, it gives CASSERVIKSQYF. The rearrangement uses TRBV2 and TRBJ2-5, with D possibly matching TRBD2 (5 bases). Germline V gene data show CDR1 as SNHLY and CDR2 as FYNNEI. The CDR3 runs 13 residues. V was cut by 6 bases and J by 11 bases, with 19 bases left in between. The entire variable domain, with the rest obtained from reference TRBV2 and TRBJ2-5, is as follows: EPEVTQTPSHQVTQMGQEVILRCVPISNHLYFYWYRQILGQKVEFLVSFYNNEISEKSEIFDDQFSVERPDGSNFTLKIRSTKLEDSAMYFCASSERVIKSQYFGPGTRLLVL.

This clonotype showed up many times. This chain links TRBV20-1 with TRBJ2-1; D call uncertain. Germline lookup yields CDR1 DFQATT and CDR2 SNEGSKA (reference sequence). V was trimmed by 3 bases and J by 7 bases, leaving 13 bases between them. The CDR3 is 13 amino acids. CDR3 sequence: CSAREGWRNEQFF. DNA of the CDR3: TGCAGTGCTAGGGAAGGTTGGCGGAATGAGCAGTTCTTC.